This record concerns one T cell receptor beta chain sequence. Clones were read by immunoSEQ multiplex PCR, and TCRdb kept only the in-frame ones, dropping some. The profile covers around 18,000 clones, with 82% appearing a single time and 5% to 6% taken by the ten largest. Intraepithelial plus lamina propria lymphocytes were released by processing graft tissue. This sample was included in a study of graft-versus-host responses after intestinal transplantation. This CDR3 comprises 14 residues. Germline V gives CDR1 SEHNR, CDR2 FQNEAQ (reference sequence). V dropped 0 bases and J dropped 5 bases, with 10 bases sitting between them.

The V gene is TRBV7-9, the J gene TRBJ2-5; D remains ambiguous. Sample: ileum tissue, taken 17 days after transplant. This clonotype was obtained from a human patient who received an intestinal transplant, so some T cells may come from the graft donor. CDR3 loop: CASSLAIGVETQYF. The CDR3 region has the DNA TGTGCCAGCAGCTTAGCGATTGGGGTGGAGACCCAGTACTTC.